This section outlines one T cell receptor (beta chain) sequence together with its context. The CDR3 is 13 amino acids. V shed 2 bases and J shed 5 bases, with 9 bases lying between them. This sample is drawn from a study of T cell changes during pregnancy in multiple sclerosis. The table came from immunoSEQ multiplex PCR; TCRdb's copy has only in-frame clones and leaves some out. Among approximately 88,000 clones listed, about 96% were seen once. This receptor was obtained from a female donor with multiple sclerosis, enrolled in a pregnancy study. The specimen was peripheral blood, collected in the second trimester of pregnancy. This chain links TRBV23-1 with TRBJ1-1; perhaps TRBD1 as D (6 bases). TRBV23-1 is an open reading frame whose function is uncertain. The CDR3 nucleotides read TGCGCCAGCAGTCAAAGGGGGTGTACTGAAGCTTTCTTT. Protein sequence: CASSQRGCTEAFF.